This TCR beta chain was sequenced during a study of CD8+ T cells in alopecia areata. Extraction of RNA preceded its reverse transcription into cDNA, which served as the sequencing template. TCRdb keeps only in-frame clones here, not all; method: immunoSEQ multiplex PCR. The table has 150,000 to 200,000 clones, around 59% seen once; the top ten hold approximately 15%. The V end lost 6 bases, the J end lost 0 bases, and 14 bases lay between the germline ends. Per the germline V gene, CDR1 is SQVTM and CDR2 is ANQGSEA. CDR3 length: 15 amino acids. The treatment is: oral pan-JAK inhibitor, 5-10 mg twice daily. Sorting of CD4+ and CD8+ T cells was performed on PBMCs.

The receptor comes from a human donor with alopecia areata. The chain joins TRBV29-1 to TRBJ2-2, with D possibly TRBD1 on 6 matching bases. The sample consisted of CD4+ T cells sorted from blood, taken at week 24, from a patient treated with tofacitinib. CDR3 amino acids: CSVSVGQTNTGELFF. Here the CDR3 DNA reads TGCAGCGTCAGCGTCGGACAGACGAACACCGGGGAGCTGTTTTTT.